This T cell receptor (beta chain) is drawn from a study of blood T cell repertoires in COVID-19. Generated by immunoSEQ multiplex PCR, the TCRdb table keeps only in-frame clones and is missing some. The sample consists of about 120,000 clones, about 80% of them appearing once. The CDR3 length is 15 residues. Germline CDR1 reads LGHDT; CDR2 reads YNNKEL (reference sequence). V trimming: 4 bases; J trimming: 0 bases; junction bases outside the gene matches: 4. The V and J genes are TRBV3-1 (or the pseudogene TRBV3-2) and TRBJ1-2; 8 bases are shared with TRBD1. Sequencing was performed on peripheral blood. The sequence was obtained from a woman aged 50 to 60 with acute or convalescent COVID-19. The CDR3 coding sequence is TGTGCCAGCAGCCCCTGGGACAGGCCTAACTATGGCTACACCTTC. Amino acid sequence: CASSPWDRPNYGYTF.